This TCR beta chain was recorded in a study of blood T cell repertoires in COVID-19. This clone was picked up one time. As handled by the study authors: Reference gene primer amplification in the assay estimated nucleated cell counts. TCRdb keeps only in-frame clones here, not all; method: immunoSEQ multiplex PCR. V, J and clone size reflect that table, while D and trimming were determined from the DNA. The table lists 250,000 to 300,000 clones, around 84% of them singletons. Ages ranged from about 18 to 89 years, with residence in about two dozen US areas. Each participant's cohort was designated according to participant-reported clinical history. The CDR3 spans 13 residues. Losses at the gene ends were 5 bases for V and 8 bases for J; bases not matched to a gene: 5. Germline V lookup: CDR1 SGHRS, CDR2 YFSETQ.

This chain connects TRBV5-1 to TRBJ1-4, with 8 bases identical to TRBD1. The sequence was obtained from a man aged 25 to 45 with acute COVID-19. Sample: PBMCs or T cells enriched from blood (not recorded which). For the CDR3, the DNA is TGCGCCAGCAGTGGGACAGGAGGAGAAAAACTGTTTTTT. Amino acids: CASSGTGGEKLFF. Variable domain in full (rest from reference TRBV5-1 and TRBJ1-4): KAGVTQTPRYLIKTRGQQVTLSCSPISGHRSVSWYQQTPGQGLQFLFEYFSETQRNKGNFPGRFSGRQFSNSRSEMNVSTLELGDSALYLCASSGTGGEKLFFGSGTQLSVL.